This is a list of T cell receptor beta chains from one sample in a study of blood T cell repertoires in COVID-19. Profiled with immunoSEQ multiplex PCR; TCRdb holds only in-frame clones, not every one. Among fewer than 250,000 clones listed, about 88% were seen once. The sequencing input was peripheral blood. The receptor source for this set is a man between 65 and 85 years old with acute or convalescent COVID-19. CDR3s include the opening cysteine and the closing phenylalanine or tryptophan. D genes are given only for firm matches. Some rows have no size entry. The others give once, few or many, or a class for an expanded clone.

clone_size,v_call,j_call,d_call,cdr3_aa,cdr3_nt
few,TRBV7-3,TRBJ2-3,TRBD2,CASSPGLDADTQYF,TGTGCCAGCAGCCCGGGACTAGACGCAGATACGCAGTATTTT
.,TRBV11-2,TRBJ2-7,.,CASSLDSPTTFLHYEQYF,TGTGCCAGCAGCTTAGACTCTCCCACTACATTCCTCCACTACGAGCAGTACTTC
.,TRBV4-3,TRBJ2-3,.,CASSQDVGLMADTQYF,TGCGCCAGCAGCCAAGATGTCGGACTTATGGCAGATACGCAGTATTTT
.,TRBV5-4,TRBJ1-2,.,CASSSDSLYGYTF,TGTGCCAGCAGCTCAGACAGCCTCTATGGCTACACCTTC
.,TRBV11-1,TRBJ2-5,.,CASSPGVLETQYF,TGTGCCAGCTCGCCAGGGGTTTTGGAGACCCAGTACTTC
.,TRBV2,TRBJ2-3,TRBD2,CASSGLAGGDTQYF,TGTGCCAGCAGTGGGTTAGCGGGAGGAGATACGCAGTATTTT
.,TRBV5-1,TRBJ2-1,TRBD2,CASSLGGGSYNEQFF,TGCGCCAGCAGCTTGGGCGGGGGCTCCTACAATGAGCAGTTCTTC
.,TRBV7-2,TRBJ2-1,.,CASSLEGTPQYSYNEQFF,TGTGCCAGCAGCTTAGAAGGGACACCCCAATACTCCTACAATGAGCAGTTCTTC
.,TRBV5-4,TRBJ1-1,.,CASSLQGTNTEAFF,TGTGCCAGCAGCTTACAGGGCACGAACACTGAAGCTTTCTTT
.,TRBV2,TRBJ2-2,.,CASSADYSFGELFF,TGTGCCAGCAGTGCGGACTACTCATTCGGGGAGCTGTTTTTT
.,TRBV3-1/TRBV3-2,TRBJ1-1,.,CASSPKGGGNTEAFF,TGTGCCAGCAGCCCCAAAGGTGGAGGGAACACTGAAGCTTTCTTT
.,TRBV5-1,TRBJ1-5,.,CASSLGGIRQPQHF,TGCGCCAGCAGCTTGGGAGGGATTCGTCAGCCCCAGCATTTT
.,TRBV5-1,TRBJ1-2,TRBD1,CASSKGQGEIVGYTF,TGCGCCAGCAGCAAAGGACAGGGAGAAATAGTTGGCTACACCTTC
.,TRBV7-2,TRBJ2-2,TRBD1,CASSSSGTGFTGELFF,TGTGCCAGCAGCTCCTCCGGGACAGGCTTCACCGGGGAGCTGTTTTTT
few,TRBV7-9,TRBJ1-1,.,CATTPGSRTEAFF,TGTGCCACCACCCCGGGAAGTAGGACTGAAGCTTTCTTT
.,TRBV6-5,TRBJ1-3,TRBD1,CASIQDRGRNTIYF,TGTGCCAGCATCCAAGACAGGGGGCGTAACACCATATATTTT
.,TRBV7-6,TRBJ2-7,TRBD1,CASSPGQGRPYEQYF,TGTGCCAGCAGCCCCGGACAGGGTAGGCCCTACGAGCAGTACTTC
.,TRBV5-1,TRBJ1-2,TRBD1,CASSPGQGEGYTF,TGCGCCAGCAGCCCTGGACAGGGTGAAGGCTACACCTTC
.,TRBV24-1,TRBJ2-7,.,CATSDLLRSDSPYEQYF,TGTGCCACCAGTGATTTGCTTCGCTCGGACAGTCCCTACGAGCAGTACTTC
.,TRBV28,TRBJ1-1,TRBD1,CASSLPDRVGTEAFF,TGTGCCAGCAGTTTACCCGACAGGGTTGGGACTGAAGCTTTCTTT
.,TRBV7-2,TRBJ1-1,.,CASRPSGGLNTEAFF,TGTGCCAGCAGGCCTTCTGGGGGGTTGAACACTGAAGCTTTCTTT
.,TRBV3-1/TRBV3-2,TRBJ2-5,TRBD2,CASRLAGDLETQYF,TGTGCCAGCCGACTAGCGGGAGATTTGGAGACCCAGTACTTC
once,TRBV6-5,TRBJ2-1,.,CASSSGLIEQFF,TGTGCCAGCAGTTCCGGACTTATTGAGCAGTTCTTC
.,TRBV3-1/TRBV3-2,TRBJ1-1,.,CASSQGPKGGAFF,TGTGCCAGCAGCCAGGGTCCAAAGGGAGGAGCTTTCTTT
.,TRBV24-1,TRBJ2-7,.,CATSDGAYEQYF,TGTGCCACCAGTGACGGTGCCTACGAGCAGTACTTC
.,TRBV11-2,TRBJ1-1,.,CASSLGTGTEAFF,TGTGCCAGCAGCTTAGGCACAGGCACTGAAGCTTTCTTT
.,TRBV14,TRBJ2-6,TRBD1,CASSLGQAYSGANVLTF,TGTGCCAGCAGTCTCGGACAGGCATACTCTGGGGCCAACGTCCTGACTTTC
.,TRBV5-8,TRBJ2-1,TRBD2,CASSYGTSGLYNEQFF,TGTGCCAGCAGCTATGGGACTAGCGGGTTATACAATGAGCAGTTCTTC
.,TRBV11-1,TRBJ2-7,TRBD1,CASSPGQGGYEQYF,TGTGCCAGCAGCCCAGGACAGGGGGGCTACGAGCAGTACTTC
.,TRBV7-2,TRBJ2-1,TRBD2,CASSLPATSGYNEQFF,TGTGCCAGCAGCTTACCCGCGACTAGCGGTTACAATGAGCAGTTCTTC
.,TRBV5-1,TRBJ2-5,.,CASSLSPAEEGTQYF,TGCGCCAGCAGCTTGTCACCGGCGGAGGAGGGGACCCAGTACTTC
.,TRBV2,TRBJ2-2,.,CASSVEALNTGELFF,TGTGCCAGCAGTGTTGAGGCGTTGAACACCGGGGAGCTGTTTTTT
.,TRBV5-1,TRBJ2-1,TRBD2,CASSLASSGYNEQFF,TGCGCCAGCAGCTTGGCTTCTAGCGGCTACAATGAGCAGTTCTTC
.,TRBV6-5,TRBJ2-5,.,CASSYEAGWRAGTQYF,TGTGCCAGCAGTTACGAGGCTGGTTGGCGGGCCGGGACCCAGTACTTC
.,TRBV5-5,TRBJ2-4,TRBD1,CASSFTGGASKNIQYF,TGTGCCAGCAGCTTTACAGGGGGCGCTTCAAAAAACATTCAGTACTTC
few,TRBV19,TRBJ2-1,TRBD2,CASYGTSGSKPNEQFF,TGTGCCAGTTACGGGACTAGCGGGAGTAAGCCCAATGAGCAGTTCTTC
.,TRBV5-1,TRBJ1-5,TRBD1,CASSPGTGEQPQHF,TGCGCCAGCAGCCCCGGGACAGGGGAACAGCCCCAGCATTTT
once,TRBV2,TRBJ2-5,.,CASSEGVARETQYF,TGTGCCAGCAGTGAAGGGGTAGCGAGAGAGACCCAGTACTTC
.,TRBV19,TRBJ2-2,TRBD1,CASRTTGAITGELFF,TGTGCCAGTAGGACGACAGGGGCTATCACCGGGGAGCTGTTTTTT
.,TRBV29-1,TRBJ2-1,.,CSVGRIGDEQFF,TGCAGCGTCGGACGGATCGGGGATGAGCAGTTCTTC
.,TRBV19,TRBJ1-5,.,CASSPGTLNSNQPQHF,TGTGCCAGTAGTCCCGGGACTCTCAATAGCAATCAGCCCCAGCATTTT
.,TRBV5-6,TRBJ2-2,.,CASSLLQVGELFF,TGTGCCAGCAGCTTGTTACAGGTCGGGGAGCTGTTTTTT